The present T cell receptor (beta chain) was sequenced within a study of CD8 T cells in Susac syndrome. It was with random hexamers that roughly 0.45 to 1 ug RNA was reverse transcribed. Via MiXCR, TCRdb re-called the immunoSEQ multiplex PCR reads, giving one row per CDR3 protein. The sample has more than 200,000 distinct CDR3 sequences, about 94% seen once. It was negative isolation that provided the CD8+ and CD4+ T cells, whereas TEMRA cells were enriched by FACS. V lost 4 bases, J lost 6 bases, and 19 bases stayed unmatched. Germline V gene sequence: CDR1 SGHVS, CDR2 FNYEAQ. The CDR3 has 21 amino acids.

The TCR sequence derives from a human donor with multiple sclerosis. The sample was CD8+ T cells from PBMCs. The chain employs TRBV7-6 and TRBJ2-2; TRBD2 agrees at 14 bases. This CDR3 is CASSSNPPGLAGEGDAGELFF. Here the CDR3 DNA reads TGTGCCAGCAGCTCTAACCCGCCGGGACTAGCGGGAGAAGGGGACGCCGGGGAGCTGTTTTTT.